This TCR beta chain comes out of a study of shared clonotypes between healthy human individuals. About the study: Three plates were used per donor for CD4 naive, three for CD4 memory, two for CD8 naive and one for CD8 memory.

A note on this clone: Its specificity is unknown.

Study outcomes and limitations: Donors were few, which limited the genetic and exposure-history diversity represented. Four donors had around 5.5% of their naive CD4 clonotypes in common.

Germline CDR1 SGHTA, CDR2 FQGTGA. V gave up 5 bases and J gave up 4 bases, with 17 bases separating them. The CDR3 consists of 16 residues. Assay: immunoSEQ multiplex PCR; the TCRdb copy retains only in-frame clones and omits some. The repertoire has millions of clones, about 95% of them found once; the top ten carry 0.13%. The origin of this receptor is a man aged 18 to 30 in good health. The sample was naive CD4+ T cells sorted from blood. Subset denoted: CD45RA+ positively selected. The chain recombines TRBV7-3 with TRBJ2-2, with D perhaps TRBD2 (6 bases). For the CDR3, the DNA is TGTGCCAGCAGCCGGACCGGGACTCTGGGCACCGGGGAGCTGTTTTTT. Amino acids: CASSRTGTLGTGELFF.